This T cell receptor beta chain was recorded in a study of T cells in Graves' hyperthyroidism and ophthalmopathy. The hyperthyroidism patients had all been newly diagnosed, and their disease duration was under 2 months. Their ages ranged from 18 to 65 years. TCR beta CDR3 regions were amplified from RNA. HTBI primers were used for first-round RT-PCR of the TCR CDR3. TCRdb re-called the multiplex PCR reads through MiXCR, storing one row per CDR3 protein. There are 250,000 to 300,000 distinct CDR3 sequences in the sample; 13% occur only once, and approximately 8.6% lies in the top ten. The CDR3 sequence is 15 residues long. Germline-derived CDR1 and CDR2 are LNHDA and SQIVND (reference sequence). The ends were cut back, 7 bases at V and 1 base at J, with 14 bases in the middle. This clonotype was observed many times.

This clonotype was obtained from a woman in her 30s with Graves' hyperthyroidism that later progressed to Graves' ophthalmopathy. Source material: blood. The chain couples TRBV19 to TRBJ1-5; D is unclear. The CDR3 DNA reads as TGTGCCAGTAAAGGTGGGATAGGGAGCAATCAGCCCCAGCATTTT. Translated: CASKGGIGSNQPQHF.